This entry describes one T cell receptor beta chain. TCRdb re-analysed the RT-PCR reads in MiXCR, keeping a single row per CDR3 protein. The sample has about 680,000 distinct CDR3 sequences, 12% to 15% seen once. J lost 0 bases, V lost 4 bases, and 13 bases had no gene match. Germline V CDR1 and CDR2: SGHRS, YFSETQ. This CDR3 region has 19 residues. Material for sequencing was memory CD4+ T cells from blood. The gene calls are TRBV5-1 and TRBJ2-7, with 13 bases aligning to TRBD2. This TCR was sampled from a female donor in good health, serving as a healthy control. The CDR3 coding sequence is TGCGCCAGCAGCCCCGCGGGACTAGCGGGGACCCATTCCTCCTACGAGCAGTACTTC. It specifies CASSPAGLAGTHSSYEQYF. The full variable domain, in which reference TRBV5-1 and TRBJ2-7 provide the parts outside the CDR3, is KAGVTQTPRYLIKTRGQQVTLSCSPISGHRSVSWYQQTPGQGLQFLFEYFSETQRNKGNFPGRFSGRQFSNSRSEMNVSTLELGDSALYLCASSPAGLAGTHSSYEQYFGPGTRLTVT.